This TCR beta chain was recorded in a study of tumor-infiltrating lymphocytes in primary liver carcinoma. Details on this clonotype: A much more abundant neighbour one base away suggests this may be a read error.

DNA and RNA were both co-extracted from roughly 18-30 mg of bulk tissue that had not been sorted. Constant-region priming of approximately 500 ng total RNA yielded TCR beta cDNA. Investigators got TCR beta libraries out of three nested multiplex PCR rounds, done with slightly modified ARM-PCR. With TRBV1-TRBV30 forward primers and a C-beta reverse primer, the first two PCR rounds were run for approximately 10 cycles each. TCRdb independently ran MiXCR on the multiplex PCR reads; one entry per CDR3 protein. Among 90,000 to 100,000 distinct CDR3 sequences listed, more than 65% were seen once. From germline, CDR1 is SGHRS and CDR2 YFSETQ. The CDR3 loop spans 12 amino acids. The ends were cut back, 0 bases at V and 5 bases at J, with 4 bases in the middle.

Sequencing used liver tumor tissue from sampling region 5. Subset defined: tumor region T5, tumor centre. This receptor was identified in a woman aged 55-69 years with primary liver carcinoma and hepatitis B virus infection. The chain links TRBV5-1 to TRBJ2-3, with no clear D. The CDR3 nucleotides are TGCGCCAGCAGCTTGGAAAGAGATACGCAGTATTTT. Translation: CASSLERDTQYF. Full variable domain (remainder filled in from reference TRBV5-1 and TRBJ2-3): KAGVTQTPRYLIKTRGQQVTLSCSPISGHRSVSWYQQTPGQGLQFLFEYFSETQRNKGNFPGRFSGRQFSNSRSEMNVSTLELGDSALYLCASSLERDTQYFGPGTRLTVL.